These 29 T cell receptor beta chains share one sample of origin, sequenced in a study of T cells in tumors after PD-1 blockade. The assay was immunoSEQ multiplex PCR, and TCRdb's table has in-frame clones only and misses some. Of roughly 50,000 clones in the sample, nearly 80% were seen once. The source was PBMCs, collected before anti-PD-1 treatment. These receptors were obtained from a human donor with basal cell carcinoma.

This chain joins TRBV9 and TRBJ2-5; 8 positions match TRBD2. CDR1 is SGDLS, CDR2 YYNGEE, per germline. This CDR3 spans 16 amino acids. V shed 3 bases and J 5 bases; nucleotides not matched to a gene: 12. The CDR3, as DNA: TGTGCCAGCAGCGCCCTTCTTGCGGGAGGATTGGAGACCCAGTACTTC. Translated, it gives CASSALLAGGLETQYF.

CDR3 in DNA: TGCGCCAGCAGCTTGAGTGGAGGGAATCAGCCCCAGCATTTT. Protein: CASSLSGGNQPQHF. This chain connects TRBV5-1 to TRBJ1-5; D is uncertain. V lost 1 base, J lost 4 bases, and 9 bases lay in between. The CDR3 contains 14 residues. Germline-derived CDR1 and CDR2 are SGHRS and YFSETQ.

Here the CDR3 reads CASSFLRGEKTQYF. The CDR3 bases are TGTGCCAGCAGCTTTTTGAGGGGGGAGAAGACGCAGTATTTT. V usage is TRBV7-9 and J usage is TRBJ2-3, with D perhaps given as TRBD1 or TRBD2 (6 bases each). The CDR3 has 14 residues. V dropped 3 bases and J dropped 9 bases, with 16 bases sitting between them. The germline gives CDR1 SEHNR, CDR2 FQNEAQ (reference sequence).

This clone has a handful of counts. This chain joins TRBV19 and TRBJ2-7, with TRBD2 identical over 13 bases. Germline trimming cut 4 bases from V and 6 bases from J; bases unmatched to any gene: 18. Germline assignment: CDR1 LNHDA and CDR2 SQIVND (reference sequence). The CDR3 covers 19 residues. Here the CDR3 reads CASSRYSGTSGTKGVEQYF. In DNA form, the CDR3 reads TGTGCCAGTAGTAGATATTCCGGGACTAGCGGGACGAAGGGCGTCGAGCAGTACTTC.

This chain uses TRBV30 with TRBJ1-2; no clear D. This CDR3 is built from 12 residues. Germline V gives CDR1 GTSNPN, CDR2 SVGIG (reference sequence). V lost 4 bases and J 8 bases, leaving 14 bases between the germline ends. Here the CDR3 DNA reads TGTGCCTGGAAGAGTGGAGGGTTCGGCTACACCTTC. This translates into CAWKSGGFGYTF. Variable domain in full (rest from reference TRBV30 and TRBJ1-2): SQTIHQWPATLVQPVGSPLSLECTVEGTSNPNLYWYRQAAGRGLQLLFYSVGIGQISSEVPQNLSASRPQDRQFILSSKKLLLSDSGFYLCAWKSGGFGYTFGSGTRLTVV.

This clone has only a few counts. The CDR3 coding sequence is TGTGCCAGCAGTGATTGGGATGACAGAAAAGGCTACACCTTC. It translates to CASSDWDDRKGYTF. The rearrangement uses TRBV2 and TRBJ1-2; tentatively, D is TRBD1 (5 bases). Trimming took 3 bases from V and 8 from J, leaving 16 bases between them. This CDR3 is built from 14 residues. Germline V gives CDR1 SNHLY, CDR2 FYNNEI.

V usage is TRBV5-6 and J usage is TRBJ1-5; D gene uncertain. Looked up from germline, CDR1 is SGHDT and CDR2 is YYEEEE. The germline V and J ends were trimmed by 3 bases and 7 bases, with 14 bases remaining between them. The CDR3 length is 14 residues. CDR3 sequence reads: CASSSRTERQPQHF. The CDR3 nucleotides are TGTGCCAGCAGCTCCCGGACGGAAAGACAGCCCCAGCATTTT.

The V and J genes are TRBV29-1 and TRBJ1-3, with a possible D match to TRBD1 (6 bases). The germline V gene encodes CDR1 SQVTM and CDR2 ANQGSEA. The ends were cut back, 4 bases at V and 0 bases at J, with 19 bases in the middle. There are 17 residues in the CDR3. For the CDR3, the DNA is TGCAGCGTTGGGCGGGGGCCCTATTTGTACTCTGGAAACACCATATATTTT. Its protein product is CSVGRGPYLYSGNTIYF.

The chain couples TRBV28 to TRBJ2-2; D may match TRBD1 or TRBD2 (5 bases each). V was shortened by 3 bases and J by 5 bases, with 7 bases between the two germline ends. The length of the CDR3 is 13 residues. In germline, CDR1 is MDHEN, CDR2 SYDVKM. CDR3 sequence reads: CASSFGGTGELFF. In nucleotides, the CDR3 is TGTGCCAGCAGTTTTGGGGGAACCGGGGAGCTGTTTTTT.

For the CDR3, the DNA is TGTGCCAGCAGAGTCGACAGGGCCCCTAACTATGGCTACACCTTC. Protein sequence: CASRVDRAPNYGYTF. The chain joins TRBV2 to TRBJ1-2; 7 bases agree with TRBD1. CDR3 length equals 15 residues. The J segment lost 0 bases and the V segment lost 6 bases, leaving 7 bases of the junction unmatched. Germline CDR1 reads SNHLY; CDR2 reads FYNNEI.

V gene TRBV3-1 (or the pseudogene TRBV3-2) combines with J gene TRBJ2-5; D not certain. The CDR3 totals 11 residues. Germline CDR1 and CDR2: LGHDT and YNNKEL (reference sequence). The V end was cut by 7 bases, the J end by 4 bases, with 7 bases between. The CDR3 DNA reads as TGTGCCAGCACCCCCGGAGAGACCCAGTACTTC. It codes for CASTPGETQYF.

The rearrangement links TRBV5-8 to TRBJ1-4, with no clear D. Looked up from germline, CDR1 is SGHTS and CDR2 is YDEGEE. Trimming removed 0 bases at V and 1 base at J, with 7 bases between. The CDR3 totals 15 residues. Written as DNA, the CDR3 is TGTGCCAGCAGCTTGGCCGTCAAAACTAATGAAAAACTGTTTTTT. The encoded protein is CASSLAVKTNEKLFF.

The rearrangement uses TRBV5-1 and TRBJ1-2, with TRBD1 as a possible D gene (5 bases). Deletions cut 0 bases from V and 0 bases from J, with 9 bases between. The CDR3 is made up of 15 amino acids. CDR1 SGHRS and CDR2 YFSETQ come from the germline V gene. In DNA form, the CDR3 reads TGCGCCAGCAGCTTGGATGGGACTCCTAACTATGGCTACACCTTC. Amino acid sequence: CASSLDGTPNYGYTF. The full variable domain, rest sourced from reference TRBV5-1 and TRBJ1-2, is KAGVTQTPRYLIKTRGQQVTLSCSPISGHRSVSWYQQTPGQGLQFLFEYFSETQRNKGNFPGRFSGRQFSNSRSEMNVSTLELGDSALYLCASSLDGTPNYGYTFGSGTRLTVV.

The J gene is TRBJ2-5, the V gene TRBV11-1; D gene ambiguous. CDR1 is SGHAT, CDR2 FQDESV, per germline (reference sequence). The CDR3 has 11 residues. The V end was cut by 4 bases, the J end by 1 base, with 1 base between. The CDR3 loop is CASSSQETQYF. The CDR3 DNA sequence: TGTGCCAGCAGCTCCCAAGAGACCCAGTACTTC.

This clone appeared a few times. The genes are TRBV28 and TRBJ2-7; unclear D gene. In germline, CDR1 is MDHEN, CDR2 SYDVKM. V was clipped by 2 bases and J by 3 bases, with 8 bases between them. There are 13 residues in the CDR3. Written as DNA, the CDR3 is TGTGCCAGCAGTTTAGCATCCCTCTACGAGCAGTACTTC. Its translation: CASSLASLYEQYF.

J is TRBJ2-7 and V is TRBV7-9, with D perhaps TRBD1 (5 bases). The CDR3 has 15 amino acids. Germline lookup yields CDR1 SEHNR and CDR2 FQNEAQ (reference sequence). Trimming shortened V by 5 bases and J by 0 bases, and 14 bases separated the two germline ends. The CDR3 region has the DNA TGTGCCAGCAGCGGCACCGACAGACTCTCCTACGAGCAGTACTTC. This gives the protein CASSGTDRLSYEQYF.

In DNA form, the CDR3 reads TGTGCCACCAGAGACAGGGCGGGCTACAATGAGCAGTTCTTC. Translating it yields CATRDRAGYNEQFF. The chain employs TRBV24-1 and TRBJ2-1, with 7 bases matching TRBD1. Germline-derived CDR1 and CDR2 are KGHDR and SFDVKD. V trimming: 7 bases; J trimming: 3 bases; junction bases outside the gene matches: 5. The CDR3 has 14 amino acids.

The V and J genes are TRBV4-1 and TRBJ1-6; 7 bases are a match to TRBD1. Per germline, CDR1 MGHRA and CDR2 YSYEKL. Losses at the gene ends were 5 bases for V and 10 bases for J; bases not matched to a gene: 14. This CDR3 comprises 16 residues. The CDR3 DNA reads as TGCGCCAGCAGCGCGGGGGCAGGGGGAAGGGACTCACCCCTCCACTTT. This sequence encodes CASSAGAGGRDSPLHF.

The chain couples TRBV9 to TRBJ2-3; the D is unclear. Germline-derived CDR1 and CDR2 are SGDLS and YYNGEE. This CDR3 comprises 14 residues. The V gene lost 1 base and the J gene lost 0 bases, with 6 bases spanning the gap. The CDR3, as DNA: TGTGCCAGCAGCGTAAGGATTAGCACAGATACGCAGTATTTT. Translating gives CASSVRISTDTQYF.

The V gene is TRBV9, the J gene TRBJ1-1; D not certain. Germline V CDR1 and CDR2: SGDLS, YYNGEE. Trimming stripped 0 bases from V and 1 base from J, with 10 bases between. The CDR3 loop spans 15 amino acids. The CDR3 DNA reads as TGTGCCAGCAGCGTAGGCCCAGCCAAGAACACTGAAGCTTTCTTT. Its protein product is CASSVGPAKNTEAFF. Using reference TRBV9 and TRBJ1-1 for the parts outside the CDR3, the full variable domain is DSGVTQTPKHLITATGQRVTLRCSPRSGDLSVYWYQQSLDQGLQFLIQYYNGEERAKGNILERFSAQQFPDLHSELNLSSLELGDSALYFCASSVGPAKNTEAFFGQGTRLTVV.

The chain is built from TRBV19 and TRBJ1-2; tentatively, D is TRBD1 (5 bases). This CDR3 is built from 16 residues. Germline-derived CDR1 and CDR2 are LNHDA and SQIVND (reference sequence). Trimming removed 3 bases at V and 2 bases at J, with 16 bases between. CDR3 nucleotide sequence: TGTGCCAGTAGTATGAGGCAGGGTCGGATCAACTATGGCTACACCTTC. Translated: CASSMRQGRINYGYTF. Supplemented by reference TRBV19 and TRBJ1-2, the full variable domain reads DGGITQSPKYLFRKEGQNVTLSCEQNLNHDAMYWYRQDPGQGLRLIYYSQIVNDFQKGDIAEGYSVSREKKESFPLTVTSAQKNPTAFYLCASSMRQGRINYGYTFGSGTRLTVV.

The rearrangement uses TRBV6-5 and TRBJ1-5, with D possibly being TRBD1 (5 bases). Germline CDR1 reads MNHEY; CDR2 reads SVGAGI. The CDR3 is 15 residues long. Between the trimmed V and J ends, which lost 0 bases and 1 base, there was a span of 7 bases. CDR3 coding DNA: TGTGCCAGCAGTTACTCACGGGACAGCAATCAGCCCCAGCATTTT. It yields the protein CASSYSRDSNQPQHF.

This chain uses TRBV3-1 (or the pseudogene TRBV3-2) with TRBJ2-5; D might be TRBD1 (6 bases). The CDR3 runs 13 residues. Trimming left V 3 bases short and J 7 bases short, with 12 bases between. Per germline, CDR1 LGHDT and CDR2 YNNKEL (reference sequence). Written as DNA, the CDR3 is TGTGCCAGCAGCCATGAGGGGGTAGGGACCCAGTACTTC. It is translated as CASSHEGVGTQYF.

This rearrangement joins TRBV19 to TRBJ2-1, with D unclear. The CDR3 sequence is 15 residues long. Per the germline V gene, CDR1 is LNHDA and CDR2 is SQIVND (reference sequence). Trimming stripped 0 bases from V and 9 bases from J, with 15 bases between. For the CDR3, the DNA is TGTGCCAGTAGTATAGATACTTCTCGTGTGGGTGAGCAGTTCTTC. Its translation: CASSIDTSRVGEQFF.

This clone is a singleton in its sample. Germline is not matched at one junction end, which may reflect a read error. The sample contains more than one DNA sequence encoding this CDR3. The CDR3 spells CAWTPRDQNQPQHF. The CDR3 region has the DNA TGTGCCTGGACCCCCCGGGATCAAAATCAGCCCCAACATTTT. The chain has TRBV30 and TRBJ1-5; D unresolved. Germline loops: CDR1 GTSNPN, CDR2 SVGIG (reference sequence). The CDR3 runs to 14 residues.

The chain has TRBV30 and TRBJ1-1, with 8 bases matching TRBD1. The CDR3 consists of 14 residues. With 1 base clipped from V and 1 base from J, the junction kept 2 bases outside the gene matches. Germline assignment: CDR1 GTSNPN and CDR2 SVGIG (reference sequence). CDR3: CAWSGQGPNTEAFF. CDR3 in DNA: TGTGCCTGGAGTGGACAGGGGCCGAACACTGAAGCTTTCTTT.

The chain uses TRBV29-1 and TRBJ2-5; 7 nucleotides align to TRBD2. V shed 0 bases and J 7 bases; nucleotides not matched to a gene: 5. CDR1 and CDR2 (germline): SQVTM, ANQGSEA. The CDR3 contains 13 residues. The CDR3 spells CSVEESGGGTQYF. CDR3 DNA sequence: TGCAGCGTTGAAGAGTCGGGAGGTGGGACCCAGTACTTC. Drawing the rest from reference TRBV29-1 and TRBJ2-5, the complete variable domain is SAVISQKPSRDICQRGTSLTIQCQVDSQVTMMFWYRQQPGQSLTLIATANQGSEATYESGFVIDKFPISRPNLTFSTLTVSNMSPEDSSIYLCSVEESGGGTQYFGPGTRLLVL.

The chain has TRBV18 and TRBJ2-2; possible D gene TRBD2, 5 bases. Looked up from germline, CDR1 is KGHSH and CDR2 is LQKENI. CDR3 size: 14 residues. Between the trimmed V and J ends, which lost 6 bases and 0 bases, there was a span of 8 bases. The CDR3 region is CASSRGSNTGELFF. The CDR3 DNA sequence: TGTGCCAGCTCGAGAGGGTCGAACACCGGGGAGCTGTTTTTT. Using reference TRBV18 and TRBJ2-2 for the parts outside the CDR3, the full variable domain is NAGVMQNPRHLVRRRGQEARLRCSPMKGHSHVYWYRQLPEEGLKFMVYLQKENIIDESGMPKERFSAEFPKEGPSILRIQQVVRGDSAAYFCASSRGSNTGELFFGEGSRLTVL.

The chain employs TRBV27 and TRBJ2-7, with D unclear. Per germline, CDR1 MNHEY and CDR2 SMNVEV (reference sequence). V was clipped by 6 bases and J by 3 bases, with 12 bases between them. The CDR3 runs to 13 residues. CDR3 amino acids: CASSRRADYEQYF. In nucleotides, the CDR3 is TGTGCCAGCAGCCGTAGGGCCGACTACGAGCAGTACTTC.